Listed below are T cell receptor beta chains from one sample, sequenced in a study of T cells in Graves' hyperthyroidism and ophthalmopathy. TCRdb used MiXCR to reprocess the multiplex PCR reads, holding one entry per CDR3 protein. The sample consists of about 350,000 distinct CDR3 sequences, approximately 13% of them appearing once. The sample taken for sequencing was blood. The receptors derive from a woman aged 40 to 50 with Graves' ophthalmopathy. Each CDR3 is given with its conserved first and last residue. Each record gives: J gene, D gene, V gene, clone size, CDR3 DNA, CDR3 protein. The D gene is left open where the match is weak. Size is stated for part of the rows, as once, few or many counts, or as a class when the clone is expanded.

>TRBJ2-7|NA|TRBV15|few
TGTGCCACCAGCAGAGCCCCCGACAGTCTCGGGCAGTACTTC
CATSRAPDSLGQYF
>TRBJ1-5|NA|TRBV12-3/TRBV12-4|many
TGTGCCAGCAGTTCCTCACCGGGGCTGAGCAATCAGCCCCAGCATTTT
CASSSSPGLSNQPQHF
>TRBJ2-7|TRBD2|TRBV5-5|NA
TGTGCCAGCAGCCCCCAACTAGCGGGAGTTGGCGAGCAGTACTTC
CASSPQLAGVGEQYF
>TRBJ1-1|NA|TRBV11-2|many
TGTGCCAGCAGCCACTGGGGCGTTAGGCAGGTGAACACTGAAGCTTTCTTT
CASSHWGVRQVNTEAFF
>TRBJ2-3|TRBD1|TRBV29-1|many
TGCAGCGCCCGGACAGGGGGTCCAGATACGCAGTATTTT
CSARTGGPDTQYF
>TRBJ2-1|NA|TRBV7-2|many
TGTGCCAGCAGTTCCTTAGGGACTGTGGGTGAGCAGTTCTTC
CASSSLGTVGEQFF
>TRBJ1-1|TRBD1|TRBV4-1|few
TGCGCCAGCAGCCAGAGACAGGGACTTATGAACACTGAAGCTTTCTTT
CASSQRQGLMNTEAFF
>TRBJ1-5|NA|TRBV6-1|many
TGTGCCAGCAGTGAACAGGGTGGGCAGCCCCAGCATTTT
CASSEQGGQPQHF
>TRBJ2-7|NA|TRBV7-6|few
TGTGCCAGCAGCCCCAATGCGGCGGGTACCTGCGAGCAGTACTTC
CASSPNAAGTCEQYF
>TRBJ2-2|NA|TRBV5-1|NA
TGCGCCAGCGGCGGGGACTTTCGGAACACCGGGGAGCTGTTTTTT
CASGGDFRNTGELFF
>TRBJ2-7|NA|TRBV28|many
TGTGCCAGCAGTCAAGGCTCGGCGGCCTGGTCACGACAATACGAGCAGTACTTC
CASSQGSAAWSRQYEQYF
>TRBJ2-7|TRBD2|TRBV4-1|NA
TGCGCCAGCAGCCAGGGACTAGCGGGGGGCGGATGGGAGCAGTACTTC
CASSQGLAGGGWEQYF
>TRBJ1-1|NA|TRBV29-1|many
TGCAGCGTTGAACTGGGGGGCACTGAAGCTTTCTTT
CSVELGGTEAFF
>TRBJ2-6|TRBD2|TRBV27|NA
TGTGCCAGCAGTCAACTAGCGGGAGGGCCTGGGGCCAACGTCCTGACTTTC
CASSQLAGGPGANVLTF
>TRBJ2-5|TRBD1|TRBV5-1|few
TGCGCCAGCAGCTTGGCCAGGGGGATAGGAGAGACCCAGTACTTC
CASSLARGIGETQYF
>TRBJ2-5|TRBD1|TRBV5-1|once
TGCGCCAGCAGCTTGTGGGACAGGGGAGAGACCCAGTACTTC
CASSLWDRGETQYF
>TRBJ2-6|NA|TRBV30|few
TGTGCCTGGAGTGAAGGGTCTGGGGCCAACGTCCTGACTTTC
CAWSEGSGANVLTF
>TRBJ1-1|NA|TRBV28|many
TGTGCCAGCAGTTTACCCAGGGGCAGCGTGAACACTGAAGCTTTCTTT
CASSLPRGSVNTEAFF
>TRBJ2-3|NA|TRBV28|many
TGTGCCAGCAGTACGGGTGGCCCCACAGATACGCAGTATTTT
CASSTGGPTDTQYF
>TRBJ2-4|TRBD2|TRBV2|many
TGTGCCAGCAGTGAAGGTCGCGGGGGGGGGAACATTCAGTACTTC
CASSEGRGGGNIQYF
>TRBJ2-5|TRBD2|TRBV12-3/TRBV12-4|many
TGTGCCAGCGGACCCTCGGGGGGCCAAGAGACCCAGTACTTC
CASGPSGGQETQYF
>TRBJ1-2|NA|TRBV6-1|many
TGTGCCAGCAGTAACCGAAACTATGGCTACACCTTC
CASSNRNYGYTF
>TRBJ2-2|NA|TRBV2|many
TGTGCCAGCAAAAAAGACGTCACCGGGGAGCTGTTTTTT
CASKKDVTGELFF
>TRBJ1-3|NA|TRBV4-1|once
TGCGCCAGCAGCCCCCTGGTGGGTGGAAACACCATATATTTT
CASSPLVGGNTIYF
>TRBJ2-1|NA|TRBV20-1|many
TGCAGTGCGGATAGCGTGAGCTCCTACAATGAGCAGTTCTTC
CSADSVSSYNEQFF
>TRBJ1-2|TRBD1|TRBV5-1|NA
TGCGCCAGCAGCTCCGGGACAGGGGATTATGGCTACACCTTC
CASSSGTGDYGYTF
>TRBJ1-1|TRBD1|TRBV29-1|few
TGCAGCGTTGGTCAGGCAGGGGGTTTGCTGGCTTTCTTT
CSVGQAGGLLAFF
>TRBJ1-2|NA|TRBV7-8|many
TGTGCCAGCAGTCCGCAGGGTAGCTATGGCTACACCTTC
CASSPQGSYGYTF
>TRBJ1-3|NA|TRBV3-1|few
TGTGCCAGCAGCGTGGTCGGGCGGGGAAACACCATATATTTT
CASSVVGRGNTIYF
>TRBJ2-1|NA|TRBV12-3/TRBV12-4|few
TGTGCCAGCAGTATGGTTATTGAGCAGTTCTTC
CASSMVIEQFF
>TRBJ2-1|NA|TRBV10-3|few
TGTGCCATCAGTCTGCAGAACAATGAGCAGTTCTTC
CAISLQNNEQFF
>TRBJ2-1|TRBD2|TRBV11-1|NA
TGTGCCAGCAGCTTTGCGCTGCCACTAGCGGGGGGGCCCAACCAGCTGATCGATGAGCAGTTCTTC
CASSFALPLAGGPNQLIDEQFF
>TRBJ1-1|TRBD1|TRBV6-1|many
TGTGCCATCATAGGGACAGCAGCTTTCTTT
CAIIGTAAFF
>TRBJ2-3|TRBD2|TRBV5-1|NA
TGCGCCAGCAGCCCAGCGGGGGTGCGGACAGATACGCAGTATTTT
CASSPAGVRTDTQYF
>TRBJ2-7|NA|TRBV2|many
TGTGCCAGCAGTCCATCAGGGTTCAGCTCCTACGAGCAGTACTTC
CASSPSGFSSYEQYF
>TRBJ2-5|NA|TRBV11-2|many
TGTGCCAGCAGCTTAAAGATGGTTGGGGGAGAGACCCAGTACTTC
CASSLKMVGGETQYF
>TRBJ1-2|NA|TRBV7-9|few
TGTGCCAGCAGCTTACGGGGGGCTAACTATGGCTACACCTTC
CASSLRGANYGYTF
>TRBJ2-5|TRBD1|TRBV10-3|many
TGTGCCATCAGGGACACGGACAGGAGTCAAGAGACCCAGTACTTC
CAIRDTDRSQETQYF
>TRBJ2-1|TRBD2|TRBV19|many
TGTGCCAGTAGTATCCTTAGCGGGAGATCGGATGAGCAGTTCTTC
CASSILSGRSDEQFF
>TRBJ2-6|NA|TRBV18|few
TGTGCCAGCTCCCCAGCTGGGGCCAACGTCCTGACTTTC
CASSPAGANVLTF
>TRBJ2-7|NA|TRBV20-1|many
TGCAGTGCTAGAGAGGACGGCTACGAGCAGTACTTC
CSAREDGYEQYF
>TRBJ1-4|NA|TRBV7-9|few
TGTGCCAGCAGCTTAAAGGGAGTATTAGGGGAAAAACTGTTTTTT
CASSLKGVLGEKLFF
>TRBJ2-1|TRBD1|TRBV7-9|many
TGTGCCAGCAGACCCGGGACAGGACAGGGGTACAATGAGCAGTTCTTC
CASRPGTGQGYNEQFF
>TRBJ2-5|NA|TRBV5-5|many
TGTGCCAGCAGCTTGAGGAGGTCAGAGACCCAGTACTTC
CASSLRRSETQYF
>TRBJ2-2|NA|TRBV13|many
TGTGCCAGCAGCTTAGAGAACACCGGGGAGCTGTTTTTT
CASSLENTGELFF
>TRBJ1-1|TRBD1|TRBV20-1|NA
TGCAGTGCTTTCCGGACAGGGGGGTACACTGAAGCTTTCTTT
CSAFRTGGYTEAFF
>TRBJ2-3|NA|TRBV20-1|few
TGCAGTGCTAGAGATAGGCGGGATACGCAGTATTTT
CSARDRRDTQYF
>TRBJ1-2|NA|TRBV29-1|many
TGCAGCGTTGAAGTCCTAGGGAGATGGTCCAACTACTATGGCTACACCTTC
CSVEVLGRWSNYYGYTF
>TRBJ2-5|TRBD1|TRBV11-2|many
TGTGCCAGCAGCCCATATCCCCCTACAGGGGATGGGAGAACCCAGTACTTC
CASSPYPPTGDGRTQYF
>TRBJ2-2|NA|TRBV24-1|many
TGTGCCACCAGTACGGCCTCTCGCACCACCGGGGAGCTGTTTTTT
CATSTASRTTGELFF
>TRBJ2-1|NA|TRBV27|many
TGTGCCAGCAGTCTCGGACACTTTGCAGAGCAGTTCTTC
CASSLGHFAEQFF